This TCR beta chain is drawn from a study of radiotherapy plus CTLA-4 blockade in lung cancer. The wider study: Overall, 15% to 20% of patients showed an objective response, while roughly 28% attained disease control. General study points: Clones of tumor-derived TCRs expanded in blood after radiotherapy plus ipilimumab. Reported findings show early blood T cell clone dynamics, with interferon-beta, best predicted response.

As to this clone: Its antigen is unknown.

Germline values: CDR1 SGHRS, CDR2 YFSETQ. The CDR3 has 14 residues. With 3 bases clipped from V and 4 bases from J, the junction kept 6 bases outside the gene matches. Clones were read by immunoSEQ multiplex PCR, and TCRdb kept only the in-frame ones, dropping some. The data contain tens of thousands of clones, 70% to 90% of them singletons. The chain has TRBV5-1 and TRBJ2-5, with 7 bases lining up with TRBD1. This specimen consisted of peripheral blood, obtained from a patient treated with radiotherapy plus ipilimumab. The TCR sequence derives from a human donor with non-small cell lung cancer that progressed on radiotherapy plus ipilimumab. CDR3: CASSSTTGRETQYF. The CDR3 coding sequence is TGCGCCAGCAGCTCGACGACAGGGCGAGAGACCCAGTACTTC.